This T cell receptor (beta chain) was sequenced during a study of early T cells in non-severe SARS-CoV-2 infection. Study in general: Sequencing of unsorted whole blood was done on bulk RNA, leaving chains unpaired. Findings and caveats of the study: Matches to VDJdb favored anti-spike CD8 responses and missed private and CD4 specificities.

This clonotype occurred many times. The antigen is not known. The CDR3 sequence is 12 residues long. The V gene's germline CDR1 is GTSNPN and CDR2 SVGIG (reference sequence). V was cut by 5 bases and J by 4 bases, with 8 bases left in between. Unique molecular identifier tags were affixed to discrete cDNA molecules. TCRdb analysed the 5' RACE reads with MiXCR anew, one entry per CDR3 protein. Of 25,000 to 35,000 distinct CDR3 sequences detected, around 5.8% appear once; the ten largest clones hold 34%. The chain has TRBV30 and TRBJ2-2; D remains ambiguous. The receptor's source is an adult who was a healthcare worker with PCR-confirmed SARS-CoV-2 infection or an uninfected control (not recorded which). The starting material was whole blood, obtained at baseline. The CDR3 DNA follows: TGTGCCTGGGGGCGAGGCACCGGGGAGCTGTTTTTT. Protein product: CAWGRGTGELFF.